This T cell receptor beta chain stems from a study of shared clonotypes between healthy human individuals. Study-wide findings and caveats: It was anticipated that sequencing depth would influence how many clonotypes donors shared. Blood was the only sampled material, and tissue repertoires likely differ. When compared with the clonotypes that were shared by all four sorted-subset donors, the non-shared clonotypes turned out to have lower generation probabilities.

The length of the CDR3 is 13 residues. The germline V and J ends were trimmed by 6 bases and 7 bases, with 13 bases remaining between them. Germline-derived CDR1 and CDR2 are MNHNY and SVGAGI (reference sequence). Deep was the level used in running the assay. This table comes from immunoSEQ multiplex PCR, and its TCRdb copy is limited to in-frame clones, with some not included. Among 2.5 million or so clones listed, around 94% were seen once. About this clone: As yet, its antigen is unknown.

Sequenced sample: naive CD4+ T cells sorted from blood. The subset denotes: CD45RA+ positively selected. V gene TRBV6-6 combines with J gene TRBJ1-5; D is perhaps TRBD1 (6 bases). The sequence came from a young man in good health. The CDR3 reads CASRLTGSQPQHF. The CDR3, as DNA: TGTGCCAGCAGGTTGACAGGTTCACAGCCCCAGCATTTT.